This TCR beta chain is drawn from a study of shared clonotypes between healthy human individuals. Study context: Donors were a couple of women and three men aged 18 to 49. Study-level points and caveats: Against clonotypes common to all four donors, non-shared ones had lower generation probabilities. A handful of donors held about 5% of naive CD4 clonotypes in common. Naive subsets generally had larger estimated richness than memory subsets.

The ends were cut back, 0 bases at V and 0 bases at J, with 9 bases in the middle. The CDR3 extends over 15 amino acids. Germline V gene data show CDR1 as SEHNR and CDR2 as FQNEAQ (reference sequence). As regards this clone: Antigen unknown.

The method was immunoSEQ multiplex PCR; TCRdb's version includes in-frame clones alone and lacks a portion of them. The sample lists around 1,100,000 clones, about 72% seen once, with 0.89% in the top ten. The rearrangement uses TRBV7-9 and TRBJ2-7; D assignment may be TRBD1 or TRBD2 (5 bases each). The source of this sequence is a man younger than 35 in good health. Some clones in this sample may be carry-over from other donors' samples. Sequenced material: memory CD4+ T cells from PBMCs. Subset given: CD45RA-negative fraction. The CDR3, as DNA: TGTGCCAGCAGCTTAGCGAGGGGTGGCTCCTACGAGCAGTACTTC. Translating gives CASSLARGGSYEQYF.